These T cell receptor beta chains were read from a single sample in a study of T-cell memory formation after mild COVID-19. TCRdb fed the 5' RACE reads into MiXCR, producing one record per CDR3 protein. The profile shows 350,000 to 550,000 distinct CDR3 sequences, about a sixth of them singletons. The sample comprised PBMCs or a T cell subset sorted from them (not recorded which). All receptors derive from a man younger than 35 who had mild COVID-19 (a few samples of this study predate the infection). Cell type and time point are not known. CDR3s include the opening cysteine and the closing phenylalanine or tryptophan. D genes are given only for firm matches. Size is stated for part of the rows, as once, few or many counts, or as a class when the clone is expanded.

clone_size,j_call,v_call,d_call,cdr3_length,cdr3_nt,cdr3_aa
NA,TRBJ2-1,TRBV20-1,TRBD1,15,TGCAGTGCTAGAGATCACGGGACAGGGCGCAATGAGCAGTTCTTC,CSARDHGTGRNEQFF
NA,TRBJ1-1,TRBV12-3/TRBV12-4,NA,12,TGTGCCAGCGGAAGAGAGGGGACTGAAGCTTTCTTT,CASGREGTEAFF
NA,TRBJ1-2,TRBV30,NA,13,TGTGCCTGGGGGTTGTTGACAGATGGTGGCTACACCTTC,CAWGLLTDGGYTF
many,TRBJ2-5,TRBV20-1,NA,11,TGCAGTGGGGACAACCAAGAGACCCAGTACTTC,CSGDNQETQYF
many,TRBJ2-5,TRBV6-5,TRBD2,18,TGTGCCAGCAGTGCCGGGACTAGCGCCTTGTTTGGACAAGAGACCCAGTACTTC,CASSAGTSALFGQETQYF
NA,TRBJ1-5,TRBV6-2/TRBV6-3,NA,14,TGTGCCAGCAGTTACAACCGGGCGGCTCAGCCCCAGCATTTT,CASSYNRAAQPQHF
NA,TRBJ1-2,TRBV4-1,TRBD1,15,TGCGCCAGCAGCCAGATTCAGGGGGCCGGCTATGGCTACACCTTC,CASSQIQGAGYGYTF
few,TRBJ1-1,TRBV27,NA,16,TGTGCCAGCAGTTCTTTACGGGGAGAGGGTAACACTGAAGCTTTCTTT,CASSSLRGEGNTEAFF
NA,TRBJ1-2,TRBV9,NA,12,TGTGCCAGCACACAGCAGTTCTATGGCTACACCTTC,CASTQQFYGYTF
many,TRBJ2-2,TRBV3-1,TRBD2,15,TGTGCCAGCAGCCAGGCTAGCGGGCCCACCGGGGAGCTGTTTTTT,CASSQASGPTGELFF
NA,TRBJ1-2,TRBV12-3/TRBV12-4,NA,14,TGTGCCAGCAGTTTCGACGGTACACCGTATGGCTACACCTTC,CASSFDGTPYGYTF
NA,TRBJ1-1,TRBV7-9,NA,13,TGTGCCAGCAGCTCGCTCCAGGGTAGGGGGGCTTTCTTT,CASSSLQGRGAFF
many,TRBJ2-1,TRBV20-1,NA,15,TGCAGTGCTAGAGAGGACCGGCTTTCCTACAATGAGCAGTTCTTC,CSAREDRLSYNEQFF
NA,TRBJ1-1,TRBV18,NA,15,TGTGCCAGCTCACCACCCCGGGGGATGAACACTGAAGCTTTCTTT,CASSPPRGMNTEAFF
few,TRBJ1-1,TRBV5-6,TRBD1,16,TGTGCCAGCAGCCCTGACAGGGGATTAAAGAACACTGAAGCTTTCTTT,CASSPDRGLKNTEAFF
NA,TRBJ2-2,TRBV2,TRBD1,14,TGTGCCAGCAGACGGACAGGGGTGGGCGGGGAGCTGTTTTTT,CASRRTGVGGELFF
NA,TRBJ2-1,TRBV5-6,TRBD2,15,TGTGCCAGCAGCTTGGATGGGGGGGAATACAATGAGCAGTTCTTC,CASSLDGGEYNEQFF
many,TRBJ2-3,TRBV5-1,NA,14,TGCGCCAGCAGCCTGGCAGCCCACCAAGATACGCAGTATTTT,CASSLAAHQDTQYF
few,TRBJ2-1,TRBV7-2,TRBD2,16,TGTGCCAGCAGCCCCCGGGACTACCCCTCTTACAATGAGCAGTTCTTC,CASSPRDYPSYNEQFF
NA,TRBJ2-1,TRBV2,TRBD2,14,TGTGCCAGCAGTGAAGGACTAGCGGGCAATGAGCAGTTCTTC,CASSEGLAGNEQFF
few,TRBJ2-2,TRBV7-9,TRBD2,15,TGTGCCAGCAGTGGGACTAGCGGGGCCTTCGGGGAGCTGTTTTTT,CASSGTSGAFGELFF
NA,TRBJ2-1,TRBV19,NA,16,TGTGCCAGTAGTCTACAGGGAAATGGGGCTTACAATGAGCAGTTCTTC,CASSLQGNGAYNEQFF
NA,TRBJ2-1,TRBV9,TRBD1,18,TGTGCCAGCAGCGTAGCCTCCGGGACAGGGGGCAGCTACAATGAGCAGTTCTTC,CASSVASGTGGSYNEQFF
few,TRBJ2-7,TRBV18,TRBD1,15,TGTGCCAGCTCACCTCGCCAGGGGGTTTCCTACGAGCAGTACTTC,CASSPRQGVSYEQYF
NA,TRBJ1-1,TRBV6-5,NA,13,TGTGCCAGCAGTTACAATGCGTACACTGAAGCTTTCTTT,CASSYNAYTEAFF
few,TRBJ2-2,TRBV14,TRBD1,19,TGTGCCAGCAGCCGTGACAGGGGGCGACGTTACAGGGACACCGGGGAGCTGTTTTTT,CASSRDRGRRYRDTGELFF